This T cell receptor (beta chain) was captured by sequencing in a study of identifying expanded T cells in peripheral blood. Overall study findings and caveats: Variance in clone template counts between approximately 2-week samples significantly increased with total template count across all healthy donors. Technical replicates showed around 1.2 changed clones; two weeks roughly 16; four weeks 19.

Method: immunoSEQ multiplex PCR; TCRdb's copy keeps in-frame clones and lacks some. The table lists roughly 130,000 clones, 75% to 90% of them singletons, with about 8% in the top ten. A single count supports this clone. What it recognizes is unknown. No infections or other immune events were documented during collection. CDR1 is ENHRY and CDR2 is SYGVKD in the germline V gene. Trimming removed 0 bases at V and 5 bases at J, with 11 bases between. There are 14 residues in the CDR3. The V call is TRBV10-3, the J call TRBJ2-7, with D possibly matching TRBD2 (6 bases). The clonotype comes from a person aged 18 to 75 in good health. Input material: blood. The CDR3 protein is CAISESGGLDEQYF. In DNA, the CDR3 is TGTGCCATCAGTGAGTCTGGAGGGTTGGACGAGCAGTACTTC.